One and the same sample provided the 23 T cell receptor beta chains below, sequenced in a study of beta chain features in type 1 diabetes. The entirety of the isolated RNA underwent reverse transcription, so expressed TCRB transcripts were sequenced. Repertoires were generated with immunoSEQ multiplex PCR, while TCRdb's copy carries only in-frame clones and drops some. Seen here are 200,000 to 300,000 clones, 25% to 30% observed once, and the top ten hold roughly 4%. The sequenced sample was central memory CD4+ T cells from blood. The receptors were sampled from a young man in good health.

The chain joins TRBV19 to TRBJ2-3; D is ambiguous. The CDR3 length is 13 residues. V lost 6 bases, J lost 2 bases, and 9 bases lay in between. Germline V gene lookup returns CDR1 LNHDA and CDR2 SQIVND (reference sequence). The CDR3 DNA follows: TGTGCCAGTAGGGGCACATCCACAGATACGCAGTATTTT. As protein: CASRGTSTDTQYF.

On this clone: One base away lies a much larger clone, so this may be a sequencing read error. The chain is built from TRBV28 and TRBJ2-1; maybe TRBD2 (6 bases). There are 15 residues in the CDR3. CDR1 MDHEN and CDR2 SYDVKM come from the germline V gene. V was trimmed by 7 bases and J by 4 bases, leaving 17 bases between them. This CDR3 reads CASNEGGAAYNEQFF. In DNA, the CDR3 is TGTGCCAGCAACGAGGGCGGGGCGGCTTACAATGAGCAGTTCTTC.

This clone was observed a few times. A clone one base away is much larger, so this may be a read error. The DNA of the CDR3 is TGTGCCAGCAGCTTCCAAGGAGGAGGGGCCAGGGGTACGCAGTATTTT. It translates to CASSFQGGGARGTQYF. The V gene is TRBV7-2, the J gene TRBJ2-3; either TRBD1 or TRBD2 may fit D (6 bases each). The CDR3 runs to 16 residues. V was trimmed by 3 bases and J by 8 bases, leaving 21 bases between them. CDR1 is SGHTA, CDR2 FQGNSA, per germline.

The genes are TRBV6-5 and TRBJ1-2; weak D call: TRBD1 (5 bases). The V gene lost 5 bases and the J gene lost 4 bases, with 11 bases spanning the gap. The germline V gene has CDR1 MNHEY and CDR2 SVGAGI. The CDR3 consists of 13 residues. DNA of the CDR3: TGTGCCAGCAGTGAACAGGTCCGCTATGGCTACACCTTC. Its protein product is CASSEQVRYGYTF.

The rearrangement joins TRBV7-9 to TRBJ1-2; TRBD1 might be the D (6 bases). The CDR3 covers 13 residues. V was cut by 1 base and J by 8 bases, with 11 bases left in between. Germline V gives CDR1 SEHNR, CDR2 FQNEAQ (reference sequence). CDR3 bases: TGTGCCAGCAGCTTAGATGGGGGCGGAGGCTACACCTTC. Its protein product is CASSLDGGGGYTF.

This clone was counted a few times. The chain carries TRBV7-2 and TRBJ1-2; 8 positions match TRBD1. The ends lost 5 bases at V and 4 bases at J; junction bases unmatched: 6. There are 14 residues in the CDR3. The germline V gene has CDR1 SGHTA and CDR2 FQGNSA. As DNA, the CDR3 is TGTGCCAGCAGCCCCCCACAGGGGGGCTATGGCTACACCTTC. It yields the protein CASSPPQGGYGYTF.

This chain joins TRBV30 and TRBJ2-7, with D perhaps matching TRBD1 or TRBD2 (5 bases each). The CDR3 totals 15 residues. CDR1 and CDR2 from the germline V gene are GTSNPN and SVGIG (reference sequence). Trimming took off 3 bases at V and 0 bases at J, with 15 bases between the two ends. CDR3 sequence: CAWSGNRRSSYEQYF. CDR3 coding DNA: TGTGCCTGGAGCGGTAACAGGAGGAGCTCCTACGAGCAGTACTTC.

V is TRBV18 and J is TRBJ2-3; D uncertain. CDR1 and CDR2 (germline): KGHSH, LQKENI. The CDR3 covers 12 residues. Trimming pared 4 bases from V and 4 bases from J, leaving 6 bases between. The CDR3 sequence: CASSRLADTQYF. CDR3 sequence (DNA): TGTGCCAGCTCACGTCTGGCAGATACGCAGTATTTT.

This clone turned up a few times. This CDR3 reads CASSFEGAGETQYF. The CDR3 nucleotides are TGTGCCAGCAGCTTCGAGGGGGCAGGGGAGACCCAGTACTTC. The chain carries TRBV7-2 and TRBJ2-5, with 7 bases fitting TRBD1. V lost 3 bases to trimming and J lost 5 bases; unmatched junction nucleotides: 6. The CDR3 runs to 14 residues. Germline CDR1 reads SGHTA; CDR2 reads FQGNSA.

This clone showed up just a few times. The chain joins TRBV9 to TRBJ2-3; D is possibly TRBD1 or TRBD2 (7 bases each). This CDR3 has 17 amino acids. Trimming took off 1 base at V and 0 bases at J, with 15 bases between the two ends. Germline V lookup: CDR1 SGDLS, CDR2 YYNGEE. Here the CDR3 reads CASSVQSGTASTDTQYF. The CDR3 coding sequence is TGTGCCAGCAGCGTACAGAGCGGGACAGCTAGCACAGATACGCAGTATTTT.

This clone was seen more than once but under ten times. The rearrangement joins TRBV7-2 to TRBJ2-2, with D perhaps matching TRBD1 (6 bases). The CDR3 sequence is 15 residues long. CDR1 and CDR2 from the germline V gene are SGHTA and FQGNSA. Between the trimmed V and J ends, which lost 5 bases and 1 base, there was a span of 11 bases. In nucleotides, the CDR3 is TGTGCCAGCAGCCGGGACACGGTGAACACCGGGGAGCTGTTTTTT. Amino acids: CASSRDTVNTGELFF.

V gene TRBV6-9 combines with J gene TRBJ2-1; D unresolved. V lost 1 base, J lost 1 base, and 5 bases lay in between. The CDR3 is made up of 14 amino acids. CDR1 and CDR2 from the germline V gene are MNHGY and SVAAGI. The CDR3 loop is CASSYCRSYNEQFF. The CDR3 DNA reads as TGTGCCAGCAGTTATTGTAGGTCCTACAATGAGCAGTTCTTC.

In its sample, this clone was seen a few times. This sequence joins TRBV5-1 and TRBJ2-5; D is perhaps TRBD2 (6 bases). The CDR3 length is 15 residues. The germline V gene encodes CDR1 SGHRS and CDR2 YFSETQ. Trimming pared 3 bases from V and 1 base from J, leaving 13 bases between. CDR3 in amino acids: CASSSNQGGQETQYF. The CDR3 coding sequence is TGCGCCAGCAGCTCGAACCAGGGAGGCCAAGAGACCCAGTACTTC.

The chain has TRBV5-4 and TRBJ2-3; D uncertain. Germline values: CDR1 SGHNT, CDR2 YYREEE (reference sequence). Deletions cut 4 bases from V and 1 base from J, with 7 bases between. There are 13 residues in the CDR3. The CDR3 loop reads CASSVIGTDTQYF. The CDR3 DNA follows: TGTGCCAGCAGCGTGATTGGCACAGATACGCAGTATTTT. Based on the CDR3 plus reference TRBV5-4 and TRBJ2-3, the full variable domain is ETGVTQSPTHLIKTRGQQVTLRCSSQSGHNTVSWYQQALGQGPQFIFQYYREEENGRGNFPPRFSGLQFPNYSSELNVNALELDDSALYLCASSVIGTDTQYFGPGTRLTVL.

The rearrangement uses TRBV6-5 and TRBJ2-5; 7 bases map to TRBD1. V dropped 5 bases and J dropped 4; count of bases not matched to a gene: 7. This CDR3 comprises 14 residues. Germline-derived CDR1 and CDR2 are MNHEY and SVGAGI. The CDR3 coding sequence is TGTGCCAGCAGTCCGAGGACAGGCACAGAGACCCAGTACTTC. Residues: CASSPRTGTETQYF.

This chain connects TRBV19 to TRBJ2-3; 9 positions match TRBD2. The CDR3 runs 14 residues. V shed 6 bases, J shed 5 bases, and the junction held 6 bases outside the gene matches. Germline lookup yields CDR1 LNHDA and CDR2 SQIVND (reference sequence). CDR3 sequence (DNA): TGTGCCAGTAGGAGGCGGGGGGGTGAAGATACGCAGTATTTT. Residues: CASRRRGGEDTQYF.

The table lists this clone with a few counts. The chain's CDR3 is CASSLDAQGARGNEKLFF. The CDR3 nucleotides are TGCGCCAGCAGCTTGGATGCGCAGGGGGCGCGAGGTAATGAAAAACTGTTTTTT. The V gene is TRBV5-1, the J gene TRBJ1-4; TRBD1 matches 8 bases. Germline assignment: CDR1 SGHRS and CDR2 YFSETQ. CDR3 length: 18 amino acids. Losses at the gene ends were 0 bases for V and 4 bases for J; bases not matched to a gene: 11.

The chain carries TRBV9 and TRBJ2-3, with D perhaps TRBD1 (6 bases). The germline V gene encodes CDR1 SGDLS and CDR2 YYNGEE. The V end lost 3 bases, the J end lost 0 bases, and 14 bases lay between the germline ends. The CDR3 is 16 amino acids. The CDR3 DNA reads TGTGCCAGCAGCGCCCCAGGGGTCTTTAGCACAGATACGCAGTATTTT. Residues: CASSAPGVFSTDTQYF.

The chain carries TRBV30 and TRBJ1-5; TRBD1 might be the D (5 bases). This CDR3 has 16 residues. Germline V gives CDR1 GTSNPN, CDR2 SVGIG (reference sequence). Between the trimmed V and J ends, which lost 2 bases and 6 bases, there was a span of 20 bases. DNA of the CDR3: TGTGCCTGGAGTTCTGGCGGCAGGGCAGGCTCTCAGCCCCAGCATTTT. It codes for CAWSSGGRAGSQPQHF.

This clone was counted between two and nine times. The identical CDR3 is also encoded by other nucleotide sequences in the sample. The chain carries TRBV25-1 and TRBJ2-1; D possibly corresponds to TRBD2 (6 bases). In germline, CDR1 is MGHDK, CDR2 SYGVNS. Between the trimmed V and J ends, which lost 2 bases and 1 base, there was a span of 9 bases. The CDR3 loop spans 15 amino acids. CDR3 sequence reads: CASSEAGPSYNEQFF. Written as DNA, the CDR3 is TGTGCCAGCAGTGAAGCGGGACCTTCCTACAATGAGCAGTTCTTC.

The chain couples TRBV25-1 to TRBJ2-1; TRBD1 might be the D (5 bases). Germline V gene data show CDR1 as MGHDK and CDR2 as SYGVNS. V was clipped by 3 bases and J by 12 bases, with 15 bases between them. This CDR3 spans 13 amino acids. CDR3 loop: CASSDPGFPAQFF. CDR3 bases: TGTGCCAGCAGTGACCCAGGGTTCCCCGCGCAGTTCTTC. Complete variable domain (other parts from reference TRBV25-1 and TRBJ2-1): EADIYQTPRYLVIGTGKKITLECSQTMGHDKMYWYQQDPGMELHLIHYSYGVNSTEKGDLSSESTVSRIRTEHFPLTLESARPSHTSQYLCASSDPGFPAQFFGPGTRLTVL.

The sample holds a few counts of this clone. The gene calls are TRBV4-3 and TRBJ2-1, with TRBD2 as a possible D gene (5 bases). This CDR3 spans 17 amino acids. The ends were cut back, 4 bases at V and 0 bases at J, with 16 bases in the middle. In germline, CDR1 is LGHNA, CDR2 YSLEER. CDR3 residues: CASSRKPPGDSYNEQFF. As DNA, the CDR3 is TGCGCCAGCAGCCGGAAGCCCCCCGGGGACTCCTACAATGAGCAGTTCTTC.

This clone was detected a few times. The chain joins TRBV2 to TRBJ2-1; 9 bases align to TRBD1. Looked up from germline, CDR1 is SNHLY and CDR2 is FYNNEI. Losses at the gene ends were 9 bases for V and 8 bases for J; bases not matched to a gene: 8. The CDR3 consists of 13 residues. The CDR3: CARTGTGLHEQFF. As DNA, the CDR3 is TGTGCCAGAACCGGGACAGGGTTGCATGAGCAGTTCTTC.